The 5 T cell receptor beta chains listed next were all sequenced from one sample in a study of T cells expressing NK-cell markers. TCRdb reprocessed the 5' RACE reads; each CDR3 protein has one entry and no DNA is given. The table counts about 550,000 distinct CDR3 sequences; less than 4.5% lies in the top ten. The specimen sequenced was blood T cells: a sorted CD56 or NKG2C T cell subset, CD4+ or CD8+ T cells, or bulk PBMC T cells (not recorded which). These receptors were obtained from a young man in good health.

The CDR3 loop is CASSLDLLAGATDTQYF. This sequence joins TRBV11-3 and TRBJ2-3; TCRdb's D gene call, TRBD2, goes unchecked for lack of DNA. CDR1 and CDR2 (germline): SGHNT, YENEEA. The CDR3 is 17 amino acids. The full variable domain, with the rest looked up from reference TRBV11-3 and TRBJ2-3, is EAGVVQSPRYKIIEKKQPVAFWCNPISGHNTLYWYLQNLGQGPELLIRYENEEAVDDSQLPKDRFSAERLKGVDSTLKIQPAELGDSAVYLCASSLDLLAGATDTQYFGPGTRLTVL.

This chain links TRBV29-1 with TRBJ2-7; TCRdb indicates TRBD1, and absent DNA this call remains unverified. Per germline, CDR1 SQVTM and CDR2 ANQGSEA. The CDR3 length is 13 residues. The CDR3 is CSVFRQGGREQYF.

This rearrangement joins TRBV5-1 to TRBJ2-3; the TCRdb call, TRBD2, lacks DNA for checking. The germline gives CDR1 SGHRS, CDR2 YFSETQ. The CDR3 runs 15 residues. This CDR3 is CASSRAGGSSDTQYF.

Here the CDR3 reads CASSLLGSNQPQHF. The V and J genes are TRBV12-3 or TRBV12-4 and TRBJ1-5. The CDR3 sequence is 14 residues long.

The rearrangement joins TRBV4-1 to TRBJ2-3; TCRdb proposes TRBD1, but this gene call is untestable without DNA. The CDR3 contains 16 residues. In germline, CDR1 is MGHRA, CDR2 YSYEKL. The CDR3 sequence is CASSPEGRDYTDTQYF.